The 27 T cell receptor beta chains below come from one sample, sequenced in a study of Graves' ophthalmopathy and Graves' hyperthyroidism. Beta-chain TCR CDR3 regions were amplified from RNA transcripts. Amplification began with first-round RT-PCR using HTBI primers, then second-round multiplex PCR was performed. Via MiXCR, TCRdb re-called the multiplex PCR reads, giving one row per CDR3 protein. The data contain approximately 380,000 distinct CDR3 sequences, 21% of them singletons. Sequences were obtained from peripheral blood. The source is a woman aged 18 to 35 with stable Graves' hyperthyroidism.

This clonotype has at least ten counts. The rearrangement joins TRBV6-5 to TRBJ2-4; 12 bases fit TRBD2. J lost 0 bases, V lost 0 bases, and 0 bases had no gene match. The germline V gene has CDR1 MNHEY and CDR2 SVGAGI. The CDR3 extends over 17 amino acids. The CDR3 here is CASSYSGLAGAKNIQYF. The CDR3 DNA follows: TGTGCCAGCAGTTACTCGGGACTAGCGGGAGCCAAAAACATTCAGTACTTC.

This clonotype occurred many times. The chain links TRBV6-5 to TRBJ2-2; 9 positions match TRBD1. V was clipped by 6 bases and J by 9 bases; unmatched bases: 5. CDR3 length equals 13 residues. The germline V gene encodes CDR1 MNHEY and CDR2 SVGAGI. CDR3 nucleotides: TGTGCCAGCAGAGGGACAGGGACCCGGGAGCTGTTTTTT. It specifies CASRGTGTRELFF.

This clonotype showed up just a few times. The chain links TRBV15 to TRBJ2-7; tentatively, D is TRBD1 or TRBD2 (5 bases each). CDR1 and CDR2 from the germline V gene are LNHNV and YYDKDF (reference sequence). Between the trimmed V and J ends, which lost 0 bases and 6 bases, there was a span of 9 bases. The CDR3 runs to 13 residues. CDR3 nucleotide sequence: TGTGCCACCAGCAGAGAGGGACCGTCCGAGCAGTACTTC. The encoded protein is CATSREGPSEQYF.

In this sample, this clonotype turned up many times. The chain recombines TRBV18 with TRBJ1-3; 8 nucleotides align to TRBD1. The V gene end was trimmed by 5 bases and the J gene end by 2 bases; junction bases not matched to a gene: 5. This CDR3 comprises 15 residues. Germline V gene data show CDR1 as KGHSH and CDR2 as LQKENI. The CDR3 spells CASSYGRGPGNTIYF. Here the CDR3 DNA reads TGTGCCAGCTCATATGGCAGGGGGCCTGGAAACACCATATATTTT.

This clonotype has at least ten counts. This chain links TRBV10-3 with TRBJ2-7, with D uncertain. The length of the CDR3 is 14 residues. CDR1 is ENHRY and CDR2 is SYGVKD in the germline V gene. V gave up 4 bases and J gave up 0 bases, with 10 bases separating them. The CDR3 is CAISGTESSYEQYF. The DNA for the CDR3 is TGTGCCATCAGTGGGACCGAGAGCTCCTACGAGCAGTACTTC.

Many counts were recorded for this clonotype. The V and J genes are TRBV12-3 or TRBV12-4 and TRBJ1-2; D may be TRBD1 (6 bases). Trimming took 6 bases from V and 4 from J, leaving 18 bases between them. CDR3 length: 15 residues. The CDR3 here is CASSPRPGGTYGYTF. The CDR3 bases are TGTGCCAGCAGCCCGCGGCCGGGGGGCACCTATGGCTACACCTTC.

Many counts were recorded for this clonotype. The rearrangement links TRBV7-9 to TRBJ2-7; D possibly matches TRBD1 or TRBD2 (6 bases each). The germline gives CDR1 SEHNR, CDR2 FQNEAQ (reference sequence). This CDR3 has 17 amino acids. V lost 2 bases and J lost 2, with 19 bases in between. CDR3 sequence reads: CASSLIPGAQGAYEQYF. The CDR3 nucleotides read TGTGCCAGCAGCTTAATACCGGGGGCGCAAGGTGCCTACGAGCAGTACTTC.

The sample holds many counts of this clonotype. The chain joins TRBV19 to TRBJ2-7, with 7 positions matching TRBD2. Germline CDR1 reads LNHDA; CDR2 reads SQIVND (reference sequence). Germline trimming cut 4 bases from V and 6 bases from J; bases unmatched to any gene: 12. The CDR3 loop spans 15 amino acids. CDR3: CASSTQSGREFEQYF. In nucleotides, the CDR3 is TGTGCCAGTAGTACCCAGTCGGGGCGGGAGTTCGAGCAGTACTTC.

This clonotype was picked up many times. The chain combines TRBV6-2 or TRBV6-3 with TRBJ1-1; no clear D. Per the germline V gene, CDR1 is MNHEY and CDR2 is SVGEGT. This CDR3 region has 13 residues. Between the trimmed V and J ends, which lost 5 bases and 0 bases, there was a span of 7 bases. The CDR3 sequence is CASSLPLNTEAFF. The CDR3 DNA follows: TGTGCCAGCAGTCTTCCCTTGAACACTGAAGCTTTCTTT.

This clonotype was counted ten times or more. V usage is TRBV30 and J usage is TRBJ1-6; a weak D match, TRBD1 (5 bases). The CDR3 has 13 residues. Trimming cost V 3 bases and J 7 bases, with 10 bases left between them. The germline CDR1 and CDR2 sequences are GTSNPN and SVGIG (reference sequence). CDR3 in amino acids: CAWRGQNNSPLHF. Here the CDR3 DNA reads TGTGCCTGGAGGGGGCAGAACAATTCACCCCTCCACTTT.

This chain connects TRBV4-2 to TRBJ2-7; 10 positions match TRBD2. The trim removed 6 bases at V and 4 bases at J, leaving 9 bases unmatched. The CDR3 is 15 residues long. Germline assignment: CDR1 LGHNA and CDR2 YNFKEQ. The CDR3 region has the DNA TGTGCCAGCAGTTTAACTAGCGGGAAGGAGTACGAGCAGTACTTC. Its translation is CASSLTSGKEYEQYF.

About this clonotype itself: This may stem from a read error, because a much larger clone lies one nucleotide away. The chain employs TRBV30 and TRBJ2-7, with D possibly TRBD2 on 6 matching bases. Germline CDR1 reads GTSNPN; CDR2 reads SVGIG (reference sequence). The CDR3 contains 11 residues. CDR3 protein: CSWSGGTAKYF. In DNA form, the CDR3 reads TGTTCCTGGAGTGGCGGGACTGCGAAGTACTTC.

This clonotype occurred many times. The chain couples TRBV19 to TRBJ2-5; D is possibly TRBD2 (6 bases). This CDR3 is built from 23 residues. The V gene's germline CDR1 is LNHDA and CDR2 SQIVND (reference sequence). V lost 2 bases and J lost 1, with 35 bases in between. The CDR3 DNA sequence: TGTGCCAGTAGTATACCTCTCCCCCGTGGAGGGGTTAAGGGTGGACTGGCCCAAGAGACCCAGTACTTC. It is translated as CASSIPLPRGGVKGGLAQETQYF.

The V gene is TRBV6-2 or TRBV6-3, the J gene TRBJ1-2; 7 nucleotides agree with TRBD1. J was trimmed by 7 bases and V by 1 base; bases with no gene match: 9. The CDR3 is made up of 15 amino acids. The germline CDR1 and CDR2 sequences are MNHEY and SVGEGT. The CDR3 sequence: CASSYFGQAKGGYTF. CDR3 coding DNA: TGTGCCAGCAGTTACTTCGGACAGGCCAAGGGTGGCTACACCTTC.

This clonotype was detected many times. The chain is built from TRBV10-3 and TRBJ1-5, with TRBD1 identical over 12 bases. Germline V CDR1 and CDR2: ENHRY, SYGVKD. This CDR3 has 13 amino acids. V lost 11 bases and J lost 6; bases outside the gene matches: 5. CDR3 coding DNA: TGTGCCGGGGGACAGGGGGCTGGTCAGCCCCAGCATTTT. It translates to CAGGQGAGQPQHF.

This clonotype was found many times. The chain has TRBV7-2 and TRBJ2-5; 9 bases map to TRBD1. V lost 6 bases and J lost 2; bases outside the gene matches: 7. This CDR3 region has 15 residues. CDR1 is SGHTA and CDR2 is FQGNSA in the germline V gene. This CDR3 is CASSEGTGWQETQYF. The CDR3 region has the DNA TGTGCCAGCAGTGAGGGGACAGGGTGGCAAGAGACCCAGTACTTC. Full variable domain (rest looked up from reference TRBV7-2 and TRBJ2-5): GAGVSQSPSNKVTEKGKDVELRCDPISGHTALYWYRQSLGQGLEFLIYFQGNSAPDKSGLPSDRFSAERTGGSVSTLTIQRTQQEDSAVYLCASSEGTGWQETQYFGPGTRLLVL.

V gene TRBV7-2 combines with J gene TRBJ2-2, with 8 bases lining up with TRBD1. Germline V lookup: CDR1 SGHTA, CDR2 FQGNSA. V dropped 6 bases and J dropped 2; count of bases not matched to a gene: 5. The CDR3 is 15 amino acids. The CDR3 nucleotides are TGTGCCAGCAGAAGACAGGGGACCAACACCGGGGAGCTGTTTTTT. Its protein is CASRRQGTNTGELFF.

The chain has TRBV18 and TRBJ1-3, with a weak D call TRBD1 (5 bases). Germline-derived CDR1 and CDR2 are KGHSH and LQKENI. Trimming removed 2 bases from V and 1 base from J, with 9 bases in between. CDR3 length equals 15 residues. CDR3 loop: CASSPGTESGNTIYF. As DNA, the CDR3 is TGTGCCAGCTCACCAGGGACGGAGTCTGGAAACACCATATATTTT.

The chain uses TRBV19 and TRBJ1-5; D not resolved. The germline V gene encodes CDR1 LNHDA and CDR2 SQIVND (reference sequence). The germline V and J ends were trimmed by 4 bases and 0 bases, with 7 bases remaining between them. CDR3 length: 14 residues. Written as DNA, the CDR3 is TGTGCCAGTAGTACCTCAGATAGCAATCAGCCCCAGCATTTT. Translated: CASSTSDSNQPQHF. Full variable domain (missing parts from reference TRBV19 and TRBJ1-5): DGGITQSPKYLFRKEGQNVTLSCEQNLNHDAMYWYRQDPGQGLRLIYYSQIVNDFQKGDIAEGYSVSREKKESFPLTVTSAQKNPTAFYLCASSTSDSNQPQHFGDGTRLSIL.

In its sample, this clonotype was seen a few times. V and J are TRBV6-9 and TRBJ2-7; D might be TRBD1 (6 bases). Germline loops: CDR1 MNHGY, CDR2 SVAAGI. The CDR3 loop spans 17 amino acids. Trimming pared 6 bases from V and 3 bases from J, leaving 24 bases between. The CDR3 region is CASSPGRGGALLYEQYF. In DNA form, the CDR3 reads TGTGCCAGCAGCCCCGGCCGAGGGGGTGCCCTGCTCTACGAGCAGTACTTC.

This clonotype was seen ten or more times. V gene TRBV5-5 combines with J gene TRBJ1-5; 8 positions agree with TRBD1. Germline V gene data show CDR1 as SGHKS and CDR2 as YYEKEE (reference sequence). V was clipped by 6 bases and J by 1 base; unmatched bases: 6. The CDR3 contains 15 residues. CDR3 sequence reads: CASTRQGLSNQPQHF. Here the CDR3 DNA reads TGTGCCAGCACCCGACAGGGGTTAAGCAATCAGCCCCAGCATTTT.

The CDR3 spells CASSQDRGTYEQYF. CDR3 in DNA: TGTGCCAGCAGCCAAGATCGGGGCACCTACGAGCAGTACTTC. The rearrangement uses TRBV3-1 and TRBJ2-7, with D tentatively TRBD1 or TRBD2 (5 bases each). Germline CDR1 reads LGHDT; CDR2 reads YNNKEL (reference sequence). The CDR3 contains 14 residues. V lost 0 bases to trimming and J lost 2 bases, with 8 bases between them.

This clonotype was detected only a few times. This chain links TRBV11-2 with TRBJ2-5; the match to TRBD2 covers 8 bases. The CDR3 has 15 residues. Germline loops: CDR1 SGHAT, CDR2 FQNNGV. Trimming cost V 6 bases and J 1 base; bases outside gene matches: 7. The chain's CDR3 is CASSSASGPQETQYF. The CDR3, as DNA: TGTGCCAGCAGTTCAGCTAGCGGGCCCCAAGAGACCCAGTACTTC.

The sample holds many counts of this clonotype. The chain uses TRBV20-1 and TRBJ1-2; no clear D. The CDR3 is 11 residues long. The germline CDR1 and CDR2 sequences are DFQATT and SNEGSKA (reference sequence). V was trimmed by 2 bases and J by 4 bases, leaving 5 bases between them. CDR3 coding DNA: TGCAGTGCTAGATCGCCCTATGGCTACACCTTC. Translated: CSARSPYGYTF.

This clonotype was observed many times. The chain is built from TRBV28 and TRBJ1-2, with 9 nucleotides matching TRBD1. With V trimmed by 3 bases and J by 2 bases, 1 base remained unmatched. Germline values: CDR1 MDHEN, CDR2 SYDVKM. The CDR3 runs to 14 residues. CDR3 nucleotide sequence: TGTGCCAGCAGTTTGGGGACAGGGAACTATGGCTACACCTTC. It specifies CASSLGTGNYGYTF.

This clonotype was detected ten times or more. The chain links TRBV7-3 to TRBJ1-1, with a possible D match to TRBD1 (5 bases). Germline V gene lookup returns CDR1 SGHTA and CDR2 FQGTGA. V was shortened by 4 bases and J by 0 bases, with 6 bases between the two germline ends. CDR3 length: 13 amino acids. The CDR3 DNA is TGTGCCAGCAGCTCGACAGTGAACACTGAAGCTTTCTTT. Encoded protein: CASSSTVNTEAFF.

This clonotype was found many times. The CDR3 DNA reads as TGTGCCAGCAGTTGGAGGGACAGGGGGGGGTATGGCTACACCTTC. This translates into CASSWRDRGGYGYTF. This rearrangement joins TRBV6-5 to TRBJ1-2; 11 bases fit TRBD1. The J segment lost 5 bases and the V segment lost 4 bases, leaving 6 bases of the junction unmatched. Germline V CDR1 and CDR2: MNHEY, SVGAGI. The CDR3 totals 15 residues.